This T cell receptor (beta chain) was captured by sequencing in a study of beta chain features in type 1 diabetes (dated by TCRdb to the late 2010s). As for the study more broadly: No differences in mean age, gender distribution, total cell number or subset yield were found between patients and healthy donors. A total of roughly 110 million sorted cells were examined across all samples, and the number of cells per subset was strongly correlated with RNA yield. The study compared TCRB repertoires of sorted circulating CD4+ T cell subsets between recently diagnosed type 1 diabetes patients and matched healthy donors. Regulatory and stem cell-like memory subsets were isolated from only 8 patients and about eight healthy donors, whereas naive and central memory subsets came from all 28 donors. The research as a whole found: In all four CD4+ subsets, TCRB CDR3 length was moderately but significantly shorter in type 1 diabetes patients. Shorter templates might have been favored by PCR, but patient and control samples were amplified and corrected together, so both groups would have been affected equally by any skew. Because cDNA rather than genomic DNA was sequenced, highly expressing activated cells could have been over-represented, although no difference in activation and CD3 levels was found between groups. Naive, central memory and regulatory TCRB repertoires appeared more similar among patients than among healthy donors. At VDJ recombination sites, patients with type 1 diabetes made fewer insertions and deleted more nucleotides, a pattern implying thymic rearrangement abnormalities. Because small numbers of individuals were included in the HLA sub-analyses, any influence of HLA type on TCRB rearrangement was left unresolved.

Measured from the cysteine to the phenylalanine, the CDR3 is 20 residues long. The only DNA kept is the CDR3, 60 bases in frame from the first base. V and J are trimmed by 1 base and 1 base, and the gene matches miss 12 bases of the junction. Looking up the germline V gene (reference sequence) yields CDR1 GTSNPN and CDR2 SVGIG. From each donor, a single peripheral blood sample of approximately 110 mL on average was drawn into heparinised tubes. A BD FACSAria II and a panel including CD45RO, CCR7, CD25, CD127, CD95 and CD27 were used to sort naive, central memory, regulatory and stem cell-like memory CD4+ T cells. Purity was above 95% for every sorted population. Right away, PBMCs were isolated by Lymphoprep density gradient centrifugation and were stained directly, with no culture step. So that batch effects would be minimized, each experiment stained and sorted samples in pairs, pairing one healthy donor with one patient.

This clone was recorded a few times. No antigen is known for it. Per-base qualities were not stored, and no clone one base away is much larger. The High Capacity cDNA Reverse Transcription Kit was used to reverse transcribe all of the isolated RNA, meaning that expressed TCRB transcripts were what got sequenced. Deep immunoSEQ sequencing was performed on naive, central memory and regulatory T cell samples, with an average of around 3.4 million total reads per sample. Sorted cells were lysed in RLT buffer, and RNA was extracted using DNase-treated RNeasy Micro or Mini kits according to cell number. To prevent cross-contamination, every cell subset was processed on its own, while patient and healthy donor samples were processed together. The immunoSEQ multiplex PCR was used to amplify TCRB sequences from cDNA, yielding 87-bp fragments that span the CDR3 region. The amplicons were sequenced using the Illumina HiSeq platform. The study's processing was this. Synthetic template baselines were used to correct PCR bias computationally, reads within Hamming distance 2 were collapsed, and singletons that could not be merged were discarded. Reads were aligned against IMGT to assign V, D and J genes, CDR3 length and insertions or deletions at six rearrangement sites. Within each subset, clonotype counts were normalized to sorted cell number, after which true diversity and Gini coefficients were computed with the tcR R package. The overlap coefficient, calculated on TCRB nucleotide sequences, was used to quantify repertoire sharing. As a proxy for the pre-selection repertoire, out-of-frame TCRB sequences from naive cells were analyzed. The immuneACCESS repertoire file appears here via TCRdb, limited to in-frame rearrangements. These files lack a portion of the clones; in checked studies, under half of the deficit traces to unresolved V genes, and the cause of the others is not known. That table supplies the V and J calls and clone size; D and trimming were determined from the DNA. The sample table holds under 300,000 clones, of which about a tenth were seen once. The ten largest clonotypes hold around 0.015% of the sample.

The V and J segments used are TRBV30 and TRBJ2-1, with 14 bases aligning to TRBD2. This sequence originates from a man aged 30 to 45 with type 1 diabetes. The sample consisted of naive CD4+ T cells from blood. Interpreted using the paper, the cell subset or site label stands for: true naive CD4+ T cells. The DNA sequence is TGTGCCTGGAGTGAGCCCTTGGGACTAGCGGGGGCCCAATCCTACAATGAGCAGTTCTTC. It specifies CAWSEPLGLAGAQSYNEQFF.